These 7 T cell receptor beta chains came from one sample sequenced in a study of shared clonotypes between healthy human individuals. Data came from immunoSEQ multiplex PCR; TCRdb stores just in-frame clones and leaves some out. The data show about 480,000 clones, with nearly 80% seen just once and around 12% held by the top ten. Sequenced sample: PBMCs. The receptor set was obtained from a woman in her thirties or forties in good health. Some clones in this sample may be carry-over from other donors' samples.

The J gene is TRBJ1-2, the V gene TRBV2; the D gene is possibly TRBD1 (5 bases). The CDR3 contains 13 residues. The V and J ends lost 2 bases and 7 bases respectively, with 11 bases between them. Germline CDR1 SNHLY, CDR2 FYNNEI. The CDR3 DNA is TGTGCCAGCAGTGAATATAGGGACTCTGGCTACACCTTC. It translates to CASSEYRDSGYTF.

The rearrangement links TRBV13 to TRBJ2-7; either TRBD1 or TRBD2 may supply D (5 bases each). Trimming removed 5 bases at V and 2 bases at J, with 13 bases between. Germline V gives CDR1 PRHDT, CDR2 FYEKMQ (reference sequence). CDR3 length equals 14 residues. CDR3 protein: CASSPGTSTYEQYF. The CDR3, as DNA: TGTGCCAGCAGCCCTGGGACCTCTACCTACGAGCAGTACTTC.

For this clone: A far bigger clonotype differs at one base, so this is likely a read error. The chain carries TRBV6-1 and TRBJ2-2, with a tentative D call TRBD2 (6 bases). Per the germline V gene, CDR1 is MNHNS and CDR2 is SASEGT. There are 15 residues in the CDR3. CDR3 DNA sequence: TGTGCCAGCAGTGAAGAAGAAGGAAACACCGGGGGGCTGTTTTTT. Translation: CASSEEEGNTGGLFF.

The V and J genes are TRBV18 and TRBJ2-1; 12 nucleotides match TRBD2. The J segment lost 7 bases and the V segment lost 3 bases, leaving 7 bases of the junction unmatched. The CDR3 loop spans 16 amino acids. Looked up from germline, CDR1 is KGHSH and CDR2 is LQKENI. The DNA for the CDR3 is TGTGCCAGCTCACCCTTGACTAGCGGGAGAAAGAATGAGCAGTTCTTC. Translation gives CASSPLTSGRKNEQFF.

The chain is built from TRBV5-1 and TRBJ2-7; TRBD1 is a possible D gene (5 bases). Germline lookup yields CDR1 SGHRS and CDR2 YFSETQ. This CDR3 comprises 14 residues. Trimming left V 1 base short and J 7 bases short, with 15 bases between. The CDR3 sequence is CASSLTTLAGEQYF. CDR3 nucleotide sequence: TGCGCCAGCAGCTTGACGACCCTGGCAGGGGAGCAGTACTTC.

The V gene is TRBV6-1, the J gene TRBJ1-2, with D possibly TRBD1 on 6 matching bases. V lost 1 base and J 4 bases, leaving 19 bases between the germline ends. Germline CDR1 and CDR2: MNHNS and SASEGT. The CDR3 sequence is 17 residues long. The CDR3 coding sequence is TGTGCCAGCAGTGAAGTTCCGACAGAATGGGACATCTATGGCTACACCTTC. As protein: CASSEVPTEWDIYGYTF.

This clone was counted many times. The chain has TRBV5-4 and TRBJ1-4; D unresolved. The CDR3 is 14 residues long. Germline V gene data show CDR1 as SGHNT and CDR2 as YYREEE (reference sequence). The V and J ends lost 1 base and 3 bases respectively, with 7 bases between them. The DNA for the CDR3 is TGTGCCAGCAGCTTGTTCGGAGCTAATGAAAAACTGTTTTTT. It yields the protein CASSLFGANEKLFF.